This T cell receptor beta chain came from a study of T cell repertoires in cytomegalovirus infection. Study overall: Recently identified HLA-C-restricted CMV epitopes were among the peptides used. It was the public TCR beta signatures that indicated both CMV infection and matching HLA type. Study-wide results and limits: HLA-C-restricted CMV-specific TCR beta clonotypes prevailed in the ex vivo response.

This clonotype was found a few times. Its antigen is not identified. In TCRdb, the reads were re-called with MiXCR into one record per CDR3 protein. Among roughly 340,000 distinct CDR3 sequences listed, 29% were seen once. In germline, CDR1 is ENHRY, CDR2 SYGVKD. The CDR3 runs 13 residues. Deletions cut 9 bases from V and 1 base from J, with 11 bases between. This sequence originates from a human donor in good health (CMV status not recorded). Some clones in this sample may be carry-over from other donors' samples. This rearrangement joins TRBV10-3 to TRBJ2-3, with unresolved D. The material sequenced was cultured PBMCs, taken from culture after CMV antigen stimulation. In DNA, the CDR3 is TGTGCCATTCGATCGGAGCGCACAGATACGCAGTATTTT. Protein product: CAIRSERTDTQYF.